This T cell receptor (beta chain) is from a study of cytomegalovirus exposure and HLA in healthy donors (dated by TCRdb to the late 2010s). About the investigation overall: An earlier analysis of several hundred of the donors reported more than 250 Gb of sequence data and about 100 million unique TCR beta sequences from approximately 180 million T cells. About 280 gigabases of sequencing data and some 85 million unique TCR sequences were included in an early release covering about 620 HLA-typed donors. Of the 300 to 500 genotyped donors, 80% to 90% were placed in the genetic ancestry cluster associated with self-reported Caucasian donors. The study was designed to test whether signatures of past pathogen exposure could be identified by cataloging public T cell receptors. The study profiled the T cell repertoires of hundreds of subjects by immunosequencing and related them to cytomegalovirus serostatus. In addition to the first cohort of approximately 650 subjects, a separate validation cohort of 100 to 150 different subjects was used. To predict cytomegalovirus infection status, the study brought together high-throughput TCR immunosequencing, statistical association of individual TCRs with disease status, and machine learning. In a later analysis, previously published TCR beta repertoires from 550 to 700 donors were re-analyzed and high-resolution HLA genotyping was added so that TCR occurrence patterns could be studied. Rather than using new phenotypic data, the later analysis identified candidate immune exposures from TCR beta sequences and from how often those sequences occurred across donors. In an earlier analysis of 587 of the donors, high-throughput TCR beta sequencing was used to judge whether each TCR beta V gene segment behaved as functional or pseudogenic. Donor age, sex, ethnicity and CMV serostatus were compiled alongside the repertoire data. A later genetic analysis took genome-wide SNP genotypes for about 55% of the 666 donors and used that subset as a discovery cohort. All discovery cohort repertoires had been generated on a single sequencing platform. Both class I and class II loci were covered by HLA typing, at four-digit resolution. Typing coverage differed by locus: A, B, C, DRB1 and DQB1 were typed in roughly 620-630 donors, DQA1 in roughly 510, DPA1 in around 580, and DPB1 in 472. Because of strong linkage in the cohort, roughly five DR-DQ haplotypes were treated as single units for association and clustering. Across approximately 400 genotyped donors of the cohort, an average of approximately 220,000 unique TCR beta nucleotide sequences per donor were sequenced, and about a sixth of those sequences were non-productive. General conclusions and limits of the study: Roughly uniform sequencing depth across donors was assumed in presence/absence analyses, although this assumption may not hold. In a later analysis, the rate of TCR association differed among HLA loci, with DRB1 alleles having the most associated TCRs and HLA-C alleles having the fewest. Linkage disequilibrium might explain the correlated functional status among segregating V segments, but an unknown experimental factor could not be excluded. According to a later genetic analysis, donors in an Asian-associated ancestry cluster had fewer N-insertions in productive TCRs than the approximately 710-donor mean. Strong co-occurrence of HLA alleles, especially DR and DQ, made assigning TCR associations to individual alleles difficult. The classifier was reported to diagnose cytomegalovirus status with high specificity and sensitivity in both the original cohort and the validation cohort. The study listed 150 to 200 TCR beta chains as associated with cytomegalovirus. The only immune exposure information available for the cohort was CMV serostatus. A further reported finding was that TCR beta sequences accurately predicted the HLA-A and HLA-B alleles for most subjects in the first cohort. Most TCR sequences were observed very rarely across donors, whereas some public TCRs were present in many individuals. Broadly in line with IMGT annotations, most TCR beta V segments showed up in productive rearrangements about 90% or about 30% of the time in an earlier analysis of around 550 of the donors. Compared with equally common non-associated chains, HLA-associated TCR beta chains in a later analysis were more clonally expanded and had lower generation probabilities. A cluster of highly shared sequence variants was judged likely to be a technical artifact of the sequencing pipeline. Because the 87-base-pair reads could not distinguish some IMGT-functional V segments, including TRBV6-2 and TRBV6-3, those segments were excluded. A later genetic analysis associated a missense DCLRE1C variant with V-gene and J-gene trimming of TCR beta chains, and an independent cohort replicated the association. In this cohort, only TCR beta chains were sequenced, and detectable features were limited by the absence of alpha or paired-chain data. A later analysis found that most CMV-associated TCR beta chains appeared HLA-restricted, with HLA associations seemingly driven largely by CMV exposure. In vitro tests confirmed that a few of the cytomegalovirus-associated TCR beta chains recognize cytomegalovirus antigens. In a later analysis, 15,000 to 20,000 TCR beta sequences were associated with specific HLA alleles at a false discovery rate of 0.05. Because HLA typing was missing for some donors at each locus, association tests included only the typed subset. The earlier analysis of approximately 590 of the donors excluded 15 to 20 rarely observed V segments, including chromosome 9 orphons, because counts were too low. According to a later analysis, parvovirus B19, influenza, CMV and Epstein-Barr virus appeared linked to several top co-occurrence clusters. The authors suggested that the approach could potentially be generalized to other disease states and immunological phenotypes.

Notes on this clone: The target of this receptor is not known. Base qualities are missing; no much larger clone stands one base away.

Library creation used the immunoSEQ multiplex PCR assay. A mixture of 60 forward primers for TCR Vbeta segments and 13 reverse primers for TCR Jbeta segments was used in the multiplex PCR. The CDR3 region of rearranged TCR beta genes was amplified from genomic DNA with a multiplex PCR assay. The amplified TCR beta libraries were sequenced on the Illumina HiSeq System as 87-base-pair reads. The original methods were these. A later analysis tallied 75 million to 95 million unique TCR beta chains across the roughly 610 repertoires, and approximately 12 million of those chains were shared by two or more donors. To remove PCR and sequencing errors, raw reads were error-corrected and collapsed into unique sequences using a nearest-neighbor algorithm that merged closely related sequences. CDR3 sequences were aligned to IMGT reference sequences to assign V, D and J gene segments. Each retained sequence needed at least a six-nucleotide match to both a V gene segment and a J gene segment. A rearrangement was called productive if the CDR3 had no stop codons and remained in frame with V and J, and every other rearrangement was called non-productive. Following IMGT convention, CDR3 was defined as the stretch from the second conserved V-encoded cysteine up to the conserved J-encoded phenylalanine. The earlier analysis of a few hundred of the donors excluded sequences that lacked an unambiguous match to a single V gene segment. An earlier analysis of 587 of the donors classified V segments as functional when productive rearrangements were above 56.7% and as segregating when the standard deviation between donors was above 5%. A statistical classification framework was built to diagnose cytomegalovirus status from the catalog of TCR beta chain sequences. In a later analysis, TCR nucleotide sequences were compared against IMGT/GENE-DB human TR gene sequences so that V and J genes could be assigned. In a later analysis, CDR3 sequences and most-parsimonious VDJ recombination scenarios were assigned using the TCRdist pipeline. In a later analysis, each TCR beta chain was defined by its CDR3 amino acid sequence together with its V-gene family, and reads lacking a unique V-gene family were excluded. To address suspected cross-contamination and a sequencing artifact, a later analysis removed approximately 600 highly shared, low-generation-probability nucleotide sequences. A later analysis calculated a clonal expansion index for each public chain from normalized within-repertoire ranks of inferred template counts. In a later analysis, generation probabilities were computed with a VDJ recombination model fitted to out-of-frame rearrangements, and the resulting probabilities were checked against IGoR. In a later analysis, hypergeometric tests were used to score TCR-TCR, TCR-HLA and TCR-CMV co-occurrence, with a repertoire-size bias correction applied to TCR pairs. In a later analysis, false discovery rates were estimated by permuting HLA or CMV assignments 20 times. In a later analysis, co-occurring TCRs were grouped using DBSCAN, with TCRdist sequence similarity added in when clustering inside HLA-allele-positive subsets. Co-occurrence clustering excluded repertoires with fewer than 30,000 or more than 120,000 public chains, plus five with anomalous nucleotide sharing. TCRdb retrieved this table from immuneACCESS and kept in-frame rearrangements only. Not all clones are present; in checked studies, unresolved V genes account for under half, and no reason is known for the remainder. The DNA gave D and trimming, while V, J and clone size come from that table. For this sample the table gives 180,000 or so clones, of which over 70% were detected only once. The ten most abundant clones make up roughly 3.6% of the sample.

The cohort comprised 670 or so healthy bone marrow donors. All cohort members were sampled while nominally healthy, although unrecorded immune exposures were likely present. The donor tested CMV seropositive and was one of the 289 seropositive cohort members. A peripheral blood sample was provided by each donor, and peripheral blood mononuclear cells were used for TCR beta sequencing. The Qiagen DNeasy Blood Extraction Kit was used to extract genomic DNA from the blood cell samples. CDR1 and CDR2, looked up from the germline V gene, are SGHVS and FQNEAQ. V loses 2 bases of germline sequence and J loses 3 bases, and the interval between the two ends is 10 bases. Counted from cysteine to phenylalanine, this CDR3 has 15 amino acids. Here the CDR3 DNA is all that survives: 45 bases in frame from base 1.

The chain links TRBV7-8 with TRBJ2-2; no D gene can be assigned with confidence. The TCR originated in a woman aged 55-75 years in good health and CMV-seropositive. Sequenced material: PBMCs. Read as DNA, the sequence is TGTGCCAGCAGCTTATCTGTCCGGTACACCGGGGAGCTGTTTTTT. It translates as CASSLSVRYTGELFF.